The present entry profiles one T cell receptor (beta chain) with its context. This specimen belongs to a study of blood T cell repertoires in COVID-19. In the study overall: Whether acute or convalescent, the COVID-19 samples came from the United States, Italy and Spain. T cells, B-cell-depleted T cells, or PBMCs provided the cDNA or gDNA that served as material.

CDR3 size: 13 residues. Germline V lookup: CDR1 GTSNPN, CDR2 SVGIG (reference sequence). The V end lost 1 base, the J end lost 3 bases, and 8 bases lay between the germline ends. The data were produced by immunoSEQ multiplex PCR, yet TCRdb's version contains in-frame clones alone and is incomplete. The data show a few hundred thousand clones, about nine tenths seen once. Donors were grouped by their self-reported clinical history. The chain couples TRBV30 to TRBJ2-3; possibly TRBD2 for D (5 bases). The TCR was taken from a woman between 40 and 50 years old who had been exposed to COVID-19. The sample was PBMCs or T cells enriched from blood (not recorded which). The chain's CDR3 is CAWSGPGTDTQYF. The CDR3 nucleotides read TGTGCCTGGAGTGGTCCGGGGACAGATACGCAGTATTTT.